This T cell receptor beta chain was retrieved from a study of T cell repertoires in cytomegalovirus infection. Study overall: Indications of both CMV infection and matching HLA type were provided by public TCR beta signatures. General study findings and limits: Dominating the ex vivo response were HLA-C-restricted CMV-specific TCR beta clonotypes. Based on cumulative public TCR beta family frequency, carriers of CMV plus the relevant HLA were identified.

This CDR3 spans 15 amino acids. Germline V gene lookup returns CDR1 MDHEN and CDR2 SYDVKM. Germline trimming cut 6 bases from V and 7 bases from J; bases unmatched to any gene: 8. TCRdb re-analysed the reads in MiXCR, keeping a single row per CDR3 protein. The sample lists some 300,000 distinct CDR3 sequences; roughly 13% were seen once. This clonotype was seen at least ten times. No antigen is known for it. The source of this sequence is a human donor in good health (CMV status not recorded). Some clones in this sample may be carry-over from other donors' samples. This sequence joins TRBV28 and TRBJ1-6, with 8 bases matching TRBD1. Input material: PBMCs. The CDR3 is CASSLRQGANSPLHF. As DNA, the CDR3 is TGTGCCAGCAGCTTAAGGCAGGGGGCGAATTCACCCCTCCACTTT.